The following is a T cell receptor (beta chain) sequence with its context. The target antigen is unknown. The CDR3 extends over 15 amino acids. V lost 0 bases and J 5 bases, leaving 13 bases between the germline ends. Germline lookup yields CDR1 LGHNA and CDR2 YNFKEQ. 5'RACE with constant-segment primers built TCRalpha and TCRbeta cDNA libraries with UMIs. Via MiXCR, TCRdb re-called the 5' RACE reads, giving one row per CDR3 protein. This sample has about 150,000 distinct CDR3 sequences, with almost 25% found just once. This entry belongs to a study of T-cell memory formation after mild COVID-19. At the level of the study: Among the donors, TCR clusters were largely specific to each donor.

Study-wide results and caveats: The pre-infection memory compartment contained some responding clones, suggesting cross-reactive memory joined.

The source is an adult woman who had mild COVID-19 (a few samples of this study predate the infection). Cell type and time point are not known. This chain joins TRBV4-2 and TRBJ2-5; D remains unclear. Input material: PBMCs or a T cell subset sorted from them (not recorded which). The CDR3 is CASSQDSGRWETQYF. Written as DNA, the CDR3 is TGTGCCAGCAGCCAAGATTCCGGCCGTTGGGAGACCCAGTACTTC.